The clone carrying this T cell receptor (beta chain) was observed at least ten times. Its cognate antigen is unknown. This sample is part of a study of CD8 T cells in ankylosing spondylitis. CDR1 is SGDLS, CDR2 YYNGEE, per germline. The CDR3 has 15 residues. V shed 4 bases and J shed 1 base, with 14 bases lying between them. The study, taken as a whole, reports: The study identified a TCR beta motif of under ten highly homologous variants that appeared characteristic of ankylosing spondylitis blood. Reportedly, significant enrichment of disease-linked clones occurred in matched ankylosing spondylitis synovial fluid. Disease-linked clones bore a CD8+ phenotype, appearing relatively rarely in peripheral blood.

In making TCR beta libraries, quantitative 5'-RACE with molecular barcodes was used. TCRdb passed the 5' RACE reads through MiXCR, listing each CDR3 protein once. The top ten hold about 4% of the sample, which has approximately 42,000 distinct CDR3 sequences, 3% to 4.5% seen once. The source is a female donor with ankylosing spondylitis or in good health (not recorded which). The rearrangement uses TRBV9 and TRBJ1-1; D gene ambiguous. The sample was blood, either unsorted or a sorted T cell fraction (not recorded which). CDR3 sequence (DNA): TGTGCCAGCAGCTTGTCAGGAATAGCGAACACTGAAGCTTTCTTT. Protein product: CASSLSGIANTEAFF.